This T cell receptor beta chain was sequenced for a study of T-cell memory formation after mild COVID-19. Points on this clonotype: The antigen remains undetermined.

Study results and caveats: Pre-infection memory contained some responding clones, which suggested that cross-reactive memory had joined.

Each CDR3 protein gets one entry after TCRdb re-called the 5' RACE reads with MiXCR. This table holds more than 250,000 distinct CDR3 sequences, roughly 18% found once. Germline V lookup: CDR1 SGHAT, CDR2 FQDESV (reference sequence). Trimming pared 5 bases from V and 4 bases from J, leaving 9 bases between. This CDR3 region has 14 residues. Sequencing was carried out using PBMCs or a T cell subset sorted from them (not recorded which). This receptor was taken from a man aged 18 to 35 who had mild COVID-19 (a few samples of this study predate the infection). Cell type and time point are not known. The chain joins TRBV11-1 to TRBJ1-6; D possibly corresponds to TRBD1 (5 bases). This CDR3 is CASSKGKYNSPLHF. Written as DNA, the CDR3 is TGTGCCAGCAGCAAGGGGAAATATAATTCACCCCTCCACTTT.